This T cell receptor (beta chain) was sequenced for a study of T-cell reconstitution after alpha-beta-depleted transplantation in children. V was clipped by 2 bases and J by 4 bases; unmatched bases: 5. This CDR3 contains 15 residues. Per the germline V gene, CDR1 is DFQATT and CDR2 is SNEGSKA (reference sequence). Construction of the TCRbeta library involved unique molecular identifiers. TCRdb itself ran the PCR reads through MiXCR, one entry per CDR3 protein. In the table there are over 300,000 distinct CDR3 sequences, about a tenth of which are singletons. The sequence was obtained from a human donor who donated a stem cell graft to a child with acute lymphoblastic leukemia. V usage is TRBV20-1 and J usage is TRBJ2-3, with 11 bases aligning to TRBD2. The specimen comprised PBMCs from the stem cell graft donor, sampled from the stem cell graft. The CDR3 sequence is CSARRGTSGADTQYF. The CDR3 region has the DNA TGCAGTGCTAGACGCGGGACTAGCGGCGCAGATACGCAGTATTTT.